Each of the 17 T cell receptor beta chains below was sequenced from the same sample in a study of blood T cell repertoires in COVID-19. The data were produced by immunoSEQ multiplex PCR, yet TCRdb's version contains in-frame clones alone and is incomplete. The sample contains a few hundred thousand clones, roughly 85% of which appear only once. Sequencing used PBMCs or T cells enriched from blood (not recorded which). These receptors originate from a woman in her forties or fifties who had recovered from COVID-19.

V is TRBV30 and J is TRBJ1-2; D is uncertain. This CDR3 is built from 10 residues. Per the germline V gene, CDR1 is GTSNPN and CDR2 is SVGIG (reference sequence). V lost 2 bases, J lost 8 bases, and 6 bases lay in between. CDR3 nucleotide sequence: TGTGCCTGGAGTTCCCAAGGCTACACCTTC. Amino acids: CAWSSQGYTF.

The V gene is TRBV7-2, the J gene TRBJ1-6; D remains unclear. The CDR3 covers 14 residues. From germline, CDR1 is SGHTA and CDR2 FQGNSA. V was shortened by 2 bases and J by 8 bases, with 10 bases between the two germline ends. DNA for the CDR3: TGTGCCAGCAGCTTATACTCTATCGATTCACCCCTCCACTTT. It translates to CASSLYSIDSPLHF.

The sample holds one count of this clone. Other DNA sequences in this sample translate to the same CDR3. The CDR3, as DNA: TGTGCCAGTAGCCCCGGAGGGAACACTGAAGCTTTCTTT. Its protein is CASSPGGNTEAFF. This chain uses TRBV19 with TRBJ1-1; D is ambiguous. This CDR3 comprises 13 residues. The germline CDR1 and CDR2 sequences are LNHDA and SQIVND (reference sequence). The V end lost 6 bases, the J end lost 1 base, and 9 bases lay between the germline ends. Using reference TRBV19 and TRBJ1-1 for the parts outside the CDR3, the full variable domain is DGGITQSPKYLFRKEGQNVTLSCEQNLNHDAMYWYRQDPGQGLRLIYYSQIVNDFQKGDIAEGYSVSREKKESFPLTVTSAQKNPTAFYLCASSPGGNTEAFFGQGTRLTVV.

The V call is TRBV7-9, the J call TRBJ1-2; 7 nucleotides match TRBD1. The length of the CDR3 is 15 residues. The J segment lost 4 bases and the V segment lost 4 bases, leaving 9 bases of the junction unmatched. In germline, CDR1 is SEHNR, CDR2 FQNEAQ (reference sequence). CDR3 sequence reads: CASSYRQGRSYGYTF. The CDR3 DNA reads TGTGCCAGCAGCTATAGACAGGGTCGGAGCTATGGCTACACCTTC.

This chain links TRBV2 with TRBJ1-2, with D possibly matching TRBD1 (6 bases). The ends were cut back, 9 bases at V and 3 bases at J, with 17 bases in the middle. Germline CDR1 SNHLY, CDR2 FYNNEI. This CDR3 has 14 residues. The CDR3 reads CARAKGGMDYGYTF. In DNA form, the CDR3 reads TGTGCCAGGGCCAAGGGGGGGATGGACTATGGCTACACCTTC.

The rearrangement links TRBV15 to TRBJ2-1; tentatively, D is TRBD2 (5 bases). The CDR3 consists of 14 residues. Trimming took off 1 base at V and 7 bases at J, with 11 bases between the two ends. From germline, CDR1 is LNHNV and CDR2 YYDKDF (reference sequence). This CDR3 reads CATSRGGNENEQFF. The CDR3 DNA follows: TGTGCCACCAGCAGAGGAGGGAACGAAAATGAGCAGTTCTTC.

The chain recombines TRBV28 with TRBJ1-5, with 10 bases fitting TRBD1. Germline assignment: CDR1 MDHEN and CDR2 SYDVKM. The CDR3 runs to 16 residues. Trimming at V came to 7 bases and at J to 2 bases, leaving 8 bases not matched to a gene. The CDR3 DNA reads TGTGCCAGCACCTCCCCCGGACAGGGGGGCAATCAGCCCCAGCATTTT. It specifies CASTSPGQGGNQPQHF.

This clone has a single count. V gene TRBV3-1 (or the pseudogene TRBV3-2) combines with J gene TRBJ2-1, with D perhaps TRBD1 (5 bases). Germline CDR1 reads LGHDT; CDR2 reads YNNKEL (reference sequence). CDR3 length equals 17 residues. V lost 0 bases, J lost 3 bases, and 15 bases lay in between. CDR3 nucleotides: TGTGCCAGCAGCCAAGAGTCCCGACAGTCGGTCTACAATGAGCAGTTCTTC. Its protein is CASSQESRQSVYNEQFF.

This clone has a count of ten or more. The chain recombines TRBV7-3 with TRBJ1-1; 8 nucleotides align to TRBD1. From germline, CDR1 is SGHTA and CDR2 FQGTGA. The CDR3 contains 12 residues. J was trimmed by 10 bases and V by 5 bases; bases with no gene match: 6. CDR3 bases: TGTGCCAGCAGCCCCGGACAGGGAGTAGCTTTCTTT. This gives the protein CASSPGQGVAFF. The variable domain in full, with the rest retrieved from reference TRBV7-3 and TRBJ1-1, is GAGVSQTPSNKVTEKGKYVELRCDPISGHTALYWYRQSLGQGPEFLIYFQGTGAADDSGLPNDRFFAVRPEGSVSTLKIQRTERGDSAVYLCASSPGQGVAFFGQGTRLTVV.

This rearrangement joins TRBV2 to TRBJ1-6; D gene uncertain. Trimming shortened V by 7 bases and J by 0 bases, and 13 bases separated the two germline ends. Germline V gene data show CDR1 as SNHLY and CDR2 as FYNNEI. CDR3 length: 16 amino acids. This CDR3 is CASKDTGSSYNSPLHF. The DNA of the CDR3 is TGTGCCAGCAAAGACACCGGGAGCTCCTATAATTCACCCCTCCACTTT.

V is TRBV19 and J is TRBJ2-7, with D possibly TRBD1 on 6 matching bases. Trimming cost V 6 bases and J 3 bases, with 12 bases left between them. The germline gives CDR1 LNHDA, CDR2 SQIVND (reference sequence). The length of the CDR3 is 13 residues. In nucleotides, the CDR3 is TGTGCCAGTAGGATGCAGGACAGCTACGAGCAGTACTTC. It encodes CASRMQDSYEQYF.

The chain recombines TRBV4-1 with TRBJ2-7, with 9 bases identical to TRBD1. Germline CDR1 reads MGHRA; CDR2 reads YSYEKL. V lost 3 bases to trimming and J lost 5 bases; unmatched junction nucleotides: 8. The length of the CDR3 is 15 residues. The CDR3 is CASSHQDRGLDEQYF. CDR3 coding DNA: TGCGCCAGCAGCCACCAGGACAGGGGACTGGACGAGCAGTACTTC.

The chain couples TRBV18 to TRBJ1-3; TRBD1 aligns across 7 bases. Germline CDR1 and CDR2: KGHSH and LQKENI. V lost 6 bases and J lost 2; bases outside the gene matches: 1. The CDR3 has 13 residues. The DNA of the CDR3 is TGTGCCAGCTCCAGGGGGACTGGAAACACCATATATTTT. The encoded protein is CASSRGTGNTIYF.

Note on this clone: Within the sample, other DNA sequences also encode this same CDR3. This chain links TRBV9 with TRBJ1-3; the D is unclear. Germline V lookup: CDR1 SGDLS, CDR2 YYNGEE. This CDR3 has 12 amino acids. Trimming cost V 4 bases and J 2 bases, with 4 bases left between them. Written as DNA, the CDR3 is TGTGCCAGCAGCCCCACTGGAAACACCATATATTTT. As protein: CASSPTGNTIYF.

The chain couples TRBV5-5 to TRBJ2-7; 9 bases map to TRBD1. V gave up 4 bases and J gave up 3 bases; unmatched junction bases: 5. The germline V gene encodes CDR1 SGHKS and CDR2 YYEKEE (reference sequence). The CDR3 runs 14 residues. DNA for the CDR3: TGTGCCAGCAGCGCCCGGGACAGGGTCTACGAGCAGTACTTC. Protein: CASSARDRVYEQYF.

This sequence joins TRBV11-3 and TRBJ2-1, with a tentative D call TRBD2 (6 bases). With 5 bases removed from V and 4 bases from J, the gap between germline ends came to 12 bases. The CDR3 is made up of 14 amino acids. Germline assignment: CDR1 SGHNT and CDR2 YENEEA. CDR3 coding DNA: TGTGCCAGCAGCCCTGGGACTGGTTACAATGAGCAGTTCTTC. This encodes CASSPGTGYNEQFF. The whole variable domain, filled in from reference TRBV11-3 and TRBJ2-1, reads EAGVVQSPRYKIIEKKQPVAFWCNPISGHNTLYWYLQNLGQGPELLIRYENEEAVDDSQLPKDRFSAERLKGVDSTLKIQPAELGDSAVYLCASSPGTGYNEQFFGPGTRLTVL.

The chain carries TRBV21-1 and TRBJ2-3; TRBD2 was called by the table and not checked on the DNA. TRBV21-1 is designated a pseudogene. This CDR3 spans 17 amino acids. The CDR3 reads CASSKEGSGRSTDTQYF. CDR3 nucleotides: TGTGCCAGCAGCAAAGAGGGTAGCGGGAGATCGACAGATACGCAGTATTTT.